Below, one T cell receptor beta chain is given with its context. These data belong to a study of blood T cell repertoires in COVID-19. Looking at the study overall: T cells, B-cell-depleted T cells, or PBMCs supplied cDNA or gDNA.

After removal of 7 bases from V and 7 bases from J, the junction contained 10 bases not matched to a gene. CDR1 and CDR2 (germline): MDHEN, SYDVKM. The CDR3 loop spans 16 amino acids. In the study's own analysis: Amplified reference gene primers provided the basis for estimating nucleated cell counts. The assay was immunoSEQ multiplex PCR, and TCRdb's table has in-frame clones only and misses some. Clone size and V and J calls were adopted from that table, with D and trimming inferred from the DNA. The table lists approximately 330,000 clones, around 87% of them singletons. This TCR was recovered from a woman between 45 and 65 years old with active or convalescent COVID-19. The sequenced sample was peripheral blood. J is TRBJ2-1 and V is TRBV28, with 13 bases fitting TRBD2. CDR3 nucleotides: TGTGCCAGCATCGAATCAGGACTAGCGGGAGTGAATGAGCAGTTCTTC. Translating gives CASIESGLAGVNEQFF.